Each of the 25 T cell receptor beta chains below was sequenced from the same sample in a study of blood T cell repertoires in COVID-19. Sequenced by immunoSEQ multiplex PCR; TCRdb stores in-frame clones only, minus some. The sample records 130,000 to 150,000 clones, around 81% being singletons. The sample was peripheral blood. The receptors stem from a woman in her 40s with active or convalescent COVID-19.

V and J are TRBV7-9 and TRBJ2-3; D might be TRBD2 (5 bases). The germline CDR1 and CDR2 sequences are SEHNR and FQNEAQ (reference sequence). V dropped 8 bases and J dropped 3 bases, with 9 bases sitting between them. This CDR3 region has 12 residues. CDR3 DNA: TGTGCCAGCGGGAGTATAACAGATACGCAGTATTTT. Encoded protein: CASGSITDTQYF.

V and J are TRBV28 and TRBJ2-4, with 7 nucleotides matching TRBD1. Germline V gives CDR1 MDHEN, CDR2 SYDVKM. The CDR3 extends over 18 amino acids. The J segment lost 8 bases and the V segment lost 6 bases, leaving 22 bases of the junction unmatched. CDR3 DNA sequence: TGTGCCAGCAGCCGAACCACAGGGGTCCTTCTCGTCCGGGACATTCAGTACTTC. It is translated as CASSRTTGVLLVRDIQYF.

V gene TRBV18 combines with J gene TRBJ1-6; 8 nucleotides align to TRBD1. V shed 2 bases and J 10 bases; nucleotides not matched to a gene: 4. This CDR3 has 14 amino acids. Germline loops: CDR1 KGHSH, CDR2 LQKENI. CDR3 residues: CASSPGTGPSPLHF. The CDR3 DNA sequence: TGTGCCAGCTCACCAGGGACAGGACCATCACCCCTCCACTTT.

This clone was recorded only once. The rearrangement joins TRBV5-1 to TRBJ2-7; 7 nucleotides align to TRBD1. Germline loops: CDR1 SGHRS, CDR2 YFSETQ. The length of the CDR3 is 13 residues. Trimming at V came to 1 base and at J to 3 bases, leaving 1 base not matched to a gene. The CDR3: CASSLRQGYEQYF. The CDR3 DNA sequence: TGCGCCAGCAGCTTGAGACAGGGCTACGAGCAGTACTTC.

This chain joins TRBV11-2 and TRBJ2-5, with 14 bases aligning to TRBD2. V gave up 1 base and J gave up 1 base; unmatched junction bases: 5. The CDR3 spans 18 residues. Germline CDR1 and CDR2: SGHAT and FQNNGV. The DNA for the CDR3 is TGTGCCAGCAGCTTAGGGACTAGCGGGGGGTACTTCCAAGAGACCCAGTACTTC. Protein: CASSLGTSGGYFQETQYF.

This sequence joins TRBV6-2 or TRBV6-3 and TRBJ1-1; a possible D gene is TRBD1 (6 bases). This CDR3 is built from 14 residues. V shed 6 bases and J shed 1 base, with 12 bases lying between them. Germline CDR1 reads MNHEY; CDR2 reads SVGEGT. CDR3 loop: CASSLLRGNTEAFF. The CDR3 DNA sequence: TGTGCCAGCAGCCTCCTCAGGGGGAACACTGAAGCTTTCTTT.

This chain connects TRBV18 to TRBJ2-2; D call uncertain. Germline lookup yields CDR1 KGHSH and CDR2 LQKENI. The CDR3 has 11 residues. Trimming left V 2 bases short and J 8 bases short, with 3 bases between. The CDR3 sequence: CASSPEGELFF. For the CDR3, the DNA is TGTGCCAGCTCACCAGAGGGGGAGCTGTTTTTT.

The chain couples TRBV7-2 to TRBJ2-3; D not resolved. The CDR3 consists of 15 residues. V was pared by 5 bases and J by 2 bases, with 14 bases between. The V gene's germline CDR1 is SGHTA and CDR2 FQGNSA. This CDR3 reads CASSILGHHTDTQYF. CDR3 sequence (DNA): TGTGCCAGCAGCATCCTGGGCCATCACACAGATACGCAGTATTTT.

The chain is built from TRBV25-1 and TRBJ1-1; D call uncertain. V was clipped by 3 bases and J by 7 bases, with 3 bases between them. Germline V CDR1 and CDR2: MGHDK, SYGVNS. CDR3 length equals 10 residues. CDR3 sequence reads: CASSDNEAFF. The CDR3 DNA reads as TGTGCCAGCAGTGATAATGAAGCTTTCTTT.

The chain combines TRBV30 with TRBJ1-1; no clear D. CDR1 GTSNPN and CDR2 SVGIG come from the germline V gene (reference sequence). V shed 0 bases and J shed 2 bases, with 10 bases lying between them. The CDR3 is 14 residues long. Written as DNA, the CDR3 is TGTGCCTGGAGTGTAAGTGCGGTTAACACTGAAGCTTTCTTT. Its protein product is CAWSVSAVNTEAFF. The entire variable domain, with the rest obtained from reference TRBV30 and TRBJ1-1, is as follows: SQTIHQWPATLVQPVGSPLSLECTVEGTSNPNLYWYRQAAGRGLQLLFYSVGIGQISSEVPQNLSASRPQDRQFILSSKKLLLSDSGFYLCAWSVSAVNTEAFFGQGTRLTVV.

The V call is TRBV9, the J call TRBJ2-3; 9 nucleotides match TRBD2. V gave up 5 bases and J gave up 0 bases; unmatched junction bases: 4. CDR1 SGDLS and CDR2 YYNGEE come from the germline V gene. The CDR3 runs 15 residues. CDR3: CASSRLAASTDTQYF. In DNA, the CDR3 is TGTGCCAGCAGTAGACTAGCGGCCAGCACAGATACGCAGTATTTT.

The chain is built from TRBV9 and TRBJ2-7; a possible D gene is TRBD2 (6 bases). V lost 0 bases, J lost 5 bases, and 12 bases lay in between. Germline-derived CDR1 and CDR2 are SGDLS and YYNGEE. The CDR3 loop spans 14 amino acids. In DNA, the CDR3 is TGTGCCAGCAGCGTAGGGGCTAGCGTCGACGAGCAGTACTTC. This codes for CASSVGASVDEQYF.

The rearrangement uses TRBV19 and TRBJ1-1; the D is unclear. Germline-derived CDR1 and CDR2 are LNHDA and SQIVND (reference sequence). This CDR3 comprises 14 residues. The ends were cut back, 7 bases at V and 4 bases at J, with 16 bases in the middle. The chain's CDR3 is CASTPSRRSTEAFF. The CDR3, as DNA: TGTGCCAGTACTCCCTCCCGCAGGTCCACTGAAGCTTTCTTT. Combining the CDR3 with reference TRBV19 and TRBJ1-1 gives the whole variable domain DGGITQSPKYLFRKEGQNVTLSCEQNLNHDAMYWYRQDPGQGLRLIYYSQIVNDFQKGDIAEGYSVSREKKESFPLTVTSAQKNPTAFYLCASTPSRRSTEAFFGQGTRLTVV.

The chain links TRBV6-5 to TRBJ1-1, with a possible D match to TRBD1 (5 bases). CDR1 is MNHEY and CDR2 is SVGAGI in the germline V gene. CDR3 length: 15 residues. Trimming removed 0 bases at V and 8 bases at J, with 16 bases between. Here the CDR3 reads CASSYSPFGHREAFF. As DNA, the CDR3 is TGTGCCAGCAGTTACTCGCCCTTTGGACACAGAGAAGCTTTCTTT.

The chain uses TRBV7-9 and TRBJ1-2; 8 bases line up with TRBD1. The CDR3 covers 16 residues. The germline gives CDR1 SEHNR, CDR2 FQNEAQ (reference sequence). V dropped 1 base and J dropped 6; count of bases not matched to a gene: 10. The CDR3 DNA reads as TGTGCCAGCAGCTTAGTACGGTGGGGACAGGAGGATGGCTACACCTTC. It is translated as CASSLVRWGQEDGYTF.

The chain employs TRBV6-5 and TRBJ1-6; 8 bases fit TRBD1. Germline trimming cut 5 bases from V and 6 bases from J; bases unmatched to any gene: 6. The CDR3 sequence is 15 residues long. Germline lookup yields CDR1 MNHEY and CDR2 SVGAGI. Here the CDR3 reads CASSREDRVNSPLHF. CDR3 nucleotides: TGTGCCAGCAGTCGGGAGGACAGGGTTAATTCACCCCTCCACTTT.

The chain recombines TRBV19 with TRBJ2-3, with no clear D. V lost 3 bases and J 0 bases, leaving 16 bases between the germline ends. The length of the CDR3 is 17 residues. Germline V gene lookup returns CDR1 LNHDA and CDR2 SQIVND (reference sequence). The CDR3 DNA reads TGTGCCAGTAGTATCGAGTCAGGAACCATAAGCACAGATACGCAGTATTTT. Its translation: CASSIESGTISTDTQYF. Full variable domain (remainder filled in from reference TRBV19 and TRBJ2-3): DGGITQSPKYLFRKEGQNVTLSCEQNLNHDAMYWYRQDPGQGLRLIYYSQIVNDFQKGDIAEGYSVSREKKESFPLTVTSAQKNPTAFYLCASSIESGTISTDTQYFGPGTRLTVL.

V is TRBV28 and J is TRBJ2-7; 11 nucleotides agree with TRBD2. The CDR3 totals 16 residues. The V and J ends lost 6 bases and 2 bases, in that order; junction bases with no gene match: 9. Germline assignment: CDR1 MDHEN and CDR2 SYDVKM. CDR3 DNA sequence: TGTGCCAGCAGCCGAACCGGGACTAGCGGTCCCTACGAGCAGTACTTC. Translated, it gives CASSRTGTSGPYEQYF.

This chain uses TRBV2 with TRBJ1-2; 12 bases map to TRBD1. V lost 6 bases, J lost 6 bases, and 14 bases stayed unmatched. CDR3 size: 17 residues. CDR1 and CDR2 (germline): SNHLY, FYNNEI. CDR3 bases: TGTGCCAGCAGATTTGGGGACAGGGGGCTTTTTTCGGATGGCTACACCTTC. This sequence encodes CASRFGDRGLFSDGYTF.

The CDR3 bases are TGTGCCAGCAGTTACGGGGGCCAGCTTGGGGCCAAAAACATTCAGTACTTC. Encoded protein: CASSYGGQLGAKNIQYF. This chain joins TRBV6-2 or TRBV6-3 and TRBJ2-4, with a possible D match to TRBD1 (6 bases). The CDR3 loop spans 17 amino acids. V was trimmed by 2 bases and J by 1 base, leaving 15 bases between them. Germline loops: CDR1 MNHEY, CDR2 SVGEGT.

The V call is TRBV4-3, the J call TRBJ2-2; TRBD1 matches at 9 bases. The CDR3 is made up of 16 amino acids. V gave up 5 bases and J gave up 4 bases; unmatched junction bases: 8. From germline, CDR1 is LGHNA and CDR2 YSLEER. The CDR3 region is CASSSNRGRVTGELFF. CDR3 in DNA: TGCGCCAGCAGCTCGAACAGGGGGCGAGTCACCGGGGAGCTGTTTTTT.

The chain combines TRBV5-1 with TRBJ1-5; D might be TRBD1 (5 bases). Between the trimmed V and J ends, which lost 1 base and 6 bases, there was a span of 8 bases. CDR1 is SGHRS and CDR2 is YFSETQ in the germline V gene. This CDR3 contains 13 residues. The CDR3 reads CASSLWQGQPQHF. CDR3 bases: TGCGCCAGCAGCTTGTGGCAGGGTCAGCCCCAGCATTTT.

This sequence joins TRBV7-9 and TRBJ2-5, with D unresolved. The CDR3 length is 15 residues. Trimming left V 5 bases short and J 4 bases short, with 17 bases between. CDR1 is SEHNR, CDR2 FQNEAQ, per germline (reference sequence). CDR3 nucleotides: TGTGCCAGCAGCCCACATAATTCGGGTGGAGAGACCCAGTACTTC. Translating gives CASSPHNSGGETQYF.

This chain's CDR3 is CASSPGQRGYTF. The CDR3 DNA sequence: TGTGCCAGCAGCCCGGGACAGCGTGGCTACACCTTC. The V and J genes are TRBV7-8 and TRBJ1-2; 7 nucleotides match TRBD1. CDR3 size: 12 residues. Losses at the gene ends were 5 bases for V and 7 bases for J; bases not matched to a gene: 4. In germline, CDR1 is SGHVS, CDR2 FQNEAQ.

CDR3 amino acids: CASTTTPGPNAEAFF. CDR3 sequence (DNA): TGTGCCAGCACCACCACCCCGGGTCCCAACGCTGAAGCTTTCTTT. J is TRBJ1-1 and V is TRBV28; no clear D. V was pared by 7 bases and J by 6 bases, with 21 bases between. The CDR3 has 15 amino acids. Per germline, CDR1 MDHEN and CDR2 SYDVKM.